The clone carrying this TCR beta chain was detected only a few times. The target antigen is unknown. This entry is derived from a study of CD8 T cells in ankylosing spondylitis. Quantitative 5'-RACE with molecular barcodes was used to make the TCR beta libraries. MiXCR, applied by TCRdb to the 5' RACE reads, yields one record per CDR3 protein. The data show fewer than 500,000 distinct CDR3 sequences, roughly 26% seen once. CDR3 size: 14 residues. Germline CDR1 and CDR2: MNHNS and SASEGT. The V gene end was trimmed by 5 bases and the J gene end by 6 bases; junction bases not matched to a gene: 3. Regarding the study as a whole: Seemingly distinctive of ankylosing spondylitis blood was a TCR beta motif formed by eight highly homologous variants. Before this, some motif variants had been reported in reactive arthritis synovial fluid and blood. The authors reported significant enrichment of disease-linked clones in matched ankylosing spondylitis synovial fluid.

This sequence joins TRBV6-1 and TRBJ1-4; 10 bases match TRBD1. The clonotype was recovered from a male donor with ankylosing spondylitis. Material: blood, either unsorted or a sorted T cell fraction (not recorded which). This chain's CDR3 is CASSIGQGDEKLFF. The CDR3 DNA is TGTGCCAGCAGTATCGGACAGGGGGATGAAAAACTGTTTTTT.